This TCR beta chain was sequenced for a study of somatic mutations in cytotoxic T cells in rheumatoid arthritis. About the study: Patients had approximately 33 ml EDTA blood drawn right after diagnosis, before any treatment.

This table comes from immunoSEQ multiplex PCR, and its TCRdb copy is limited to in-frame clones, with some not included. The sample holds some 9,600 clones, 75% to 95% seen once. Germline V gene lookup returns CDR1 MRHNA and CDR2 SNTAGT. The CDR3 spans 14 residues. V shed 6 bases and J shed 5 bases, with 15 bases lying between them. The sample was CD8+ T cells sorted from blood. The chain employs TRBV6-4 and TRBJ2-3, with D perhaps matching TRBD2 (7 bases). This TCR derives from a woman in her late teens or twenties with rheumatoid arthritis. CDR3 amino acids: CASRGPGEGDTQYF. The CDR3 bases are TGTGCCAGCAGGGGGCCAGGGGAGGGAGATACGCAGTATTTT.